This TCR beta chain was identified during a study of STAT5B mutations in CD4+ large granular lymphocyte leukemia (dated by TCRdb to 2022 to 2024). For the study in its entirety: Among the healthy controls, the CDR3 'QG' motif was associated with a particular HLA allele. The study compared the TCRbeta repertoires of patients with CD4+ T-cell large granular lymphocyte leukemia against those of healthy blood donors. Flow cytometry on FACSCanto II or FACSVerse showed that the purified fractions were more than 95% pure among lymphocytes. Paper-wide results and their limitations: TRBV06-family usage was enriched among the top patient clones (8/27) compared with healthy controls (2/35). Main leukemic clonotypes were private to each patient, although under 30% appeared at low frequency in other patients' non-leukemic repertoires. Greater clonality appeared to be present in CD4-sorted patient repertoires than in healthy CD4+ repertoires, and the difference was retained after the putative leukemic clones were removed. The data were not HLA-matched, and the higher clonality in CD4+ T-LGLL than in CD8+ T-LGLL could be due to the relatively small sample size.

This clone was seen only once. Its antigen is still unknown. Base qualities are not recorded, but no much larger clone differs from it by a single base. As encoded in the germline V gene, CDR1 is MNHNS while CDR2 is SASEGT. The V end gives up 4 bases and the J end 2 bases, leaving 5 bases in the junction not matched to a gene. The CDR3 sequence holds 15 residues, the cysteine and phenylalanine included. Left in the record is the CDR3 DNA by itself, 45 bases read in frame from the first base. The immunoSEQ assay at survey resolution was applied to genomic DNA for sequencing of TCRbeta rearrangements. As for how the authors treated the data: In the TCR sequencing data, the lowest productive clonotype frequency that could be detected was 2.59 x 10-5. Only productive TCRbeta rearrangements, meaning sequences that were complete and in-frame, were kept for the analyses. Simpson clonality, calculated in the immunoSEQ Analyzer version 3.0, was used as the measure of sample clonality. Clones were binned by frequency as very rare, small, medium, large (1-20%) or hyperexpanded (>20%). Generation probabilities were estimated with OLGA 1.2.3, V-gene circos plots were made with VDJtools, specificities were looked up in VDJdb, and CDR3 motifs were identified with GLIPH. Imported from immuneACCESS, the table was reduced by TCRdb to in-frame sequences with V and J called. These copies leave out some clones; in studies compared against another copy, an unresolved V gene accounts for under half, and the cause of the remainder is not known. V and J calls plus clone size are reproduced from that table; the DNA served to infer D and trimming. Present in this sample are some 41,000 clones, roughly 83% of which were seen just once. 0.35% of the sample is in the top ten clones.

Buffy coats from some 36 blood donors, supplied by the Finnish Red Cross blood service, were used as healthy controls. All TCR-sequenced material derived from peripheral blood: patient blood samples and healthy donor buffy coats. Peripheral blood mononuclear cells were isolated by Ficoll-Hypaque gradient centrifugation. CD4+ cells were magnetically purified from the buffy coats of healthy controls. Genomic DNA was extracted using the Gentra Puregene Cell and Tissue kit, and a Qubit 2.0 fluorometer was used to quantify it. Rearrangement joined TRBV6-1 to TRBJ1-5; 7 bases in the junction line up with TRBD1. Specimen: CD4+ T cells from blood buffy coats. The origin of this receptor is a human donor in good health. The DNA sequence is as follows: TGTGCCAGCAGTGCCGGACAGGTTGGCAATCAGCCCCAGCATTTT. Translation gives CASSAGQVGNQPQHF.